This entry concerns a single T cell receptor (beta chain). Which antigen it targets is not known. No much larger clone exists at a distance of one base, and base qualities are not known. The sample is drawn from a study of T-cell reconstitution after alpha-beta-depleted transplantation in children (dated by TCRdb to about 2016). Context from the whole study: The study quantitatively tracked T-cell immune reconstitution after TCRalphabeta/CD19-depleted allogeneic hematopoietic cell transplantation in children using TCR repertoire profiling. Broad study findings and their caveats: In some patients, high TCRbeta diversity at day 60 was attributed to recipient T cells and intrathymic progenitors that had survived conditioning. Hyperexpanded clone frequencies declined over subsequent months; after one year, T-cell counts and TCRbeta diversity were mostly attributed to newly produced T cells. The apparently early alphabetaT-cell count recovery about two months after transplant was reportedly dependent on only several hundred rapidly expanded clones derived from non-depleted graft cells.

Receptor amplification or capture employed PCR. The sequencer listed for this sample is Illumina HiSeq 2500. TCR libraries were prepared with molecular barcoding, using unique molecular identifiers to normalize TCRbeta repertoire quantification. The public reads were reanalyzed by TCRdb: fastp trimming at Q25, MiXCR alignment, in-frame beta chains only. Every CDR3 protein is listed once, alongside the most common genes and DNA of its rows. The sample contains approximately 980,000 distinct CDR3 sequences, about 30% of them found a single time. The ten biggest clones cover under 30% of the sample. Read against the paper, the sample's treatment or condition label means: allogeneic hematopoietic cell transplantation with graft depleted of TCRalphabeta T cells and CD19 B cells. Transplant recipients were children who received TCRalphabeta/CD19-depleted allogeneic hematopoietic cell grafts. Inclusive of the bounding cysteine and phenylalanine, the CDR3 is 14 residues long. The read is trimmed to its CDR3 DNA, 42 bases read in frame from base 1. The CDR1 and CDR2 encoded by the germline V gene are KGHSH and LQKENI. V is pared back by 3 bases and J by 5 bases, with 13 bases lying between the germline termini.

This TCR was sampled from a boy under three years old who had a stem cell transplant for SCID, so the T cells may come from the graft donor. The sequenced sample was PBMCs, mostly from graft donor cells, obtained 360 days after TCRalphabeta/CD19-depleted stem cell transplant. The V and J genes are TRBV18 and TRBJ1-1; the D gene is possibly TRBD1, with 5 bases matching. The sequenced DNA is TGTGCCAGCTCACCGTCGGGGGAGCGGACTGAAGCTTTCTTT. This yields the protein CASSPSGERTEAFF.